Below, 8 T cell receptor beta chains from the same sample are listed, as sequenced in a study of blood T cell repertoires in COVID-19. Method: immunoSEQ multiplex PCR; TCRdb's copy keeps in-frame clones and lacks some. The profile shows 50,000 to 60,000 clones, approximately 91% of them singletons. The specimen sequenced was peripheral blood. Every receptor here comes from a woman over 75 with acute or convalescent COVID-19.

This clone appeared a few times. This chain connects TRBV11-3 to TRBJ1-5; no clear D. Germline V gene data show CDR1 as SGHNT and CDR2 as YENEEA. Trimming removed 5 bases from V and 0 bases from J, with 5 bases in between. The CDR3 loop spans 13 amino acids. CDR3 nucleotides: TGTGCCAGCAGCCGCGATAGCAATCAGCCCCAGCATTTT. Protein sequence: CASSRDSNQPQHF.

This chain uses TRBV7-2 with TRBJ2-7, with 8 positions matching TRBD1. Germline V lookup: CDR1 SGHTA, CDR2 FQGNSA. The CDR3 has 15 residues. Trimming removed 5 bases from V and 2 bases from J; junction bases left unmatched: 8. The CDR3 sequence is CASSLDRGGPYEQYF. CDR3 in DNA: TGTGCCAGCAGCCTCGACAGGGGAGGCCCCTACGAGCAGTACTTC.

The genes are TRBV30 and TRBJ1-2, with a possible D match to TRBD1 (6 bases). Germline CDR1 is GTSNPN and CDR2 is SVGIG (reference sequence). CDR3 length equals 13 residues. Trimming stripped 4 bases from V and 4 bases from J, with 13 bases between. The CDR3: CAWNIGGGYGYTF. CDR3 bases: TGTGCCTGGAACATAGGGGGTGGCTATGGCTACACCTTC.

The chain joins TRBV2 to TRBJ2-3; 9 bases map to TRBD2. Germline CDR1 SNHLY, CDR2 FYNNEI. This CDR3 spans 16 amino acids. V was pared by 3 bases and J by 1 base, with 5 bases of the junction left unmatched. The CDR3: CASSEGLAPRTDTQYF. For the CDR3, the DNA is TGTGCCAGCAGTGAGGGACTAGCCCCCCGCACAGATACGCAGTATTTT.

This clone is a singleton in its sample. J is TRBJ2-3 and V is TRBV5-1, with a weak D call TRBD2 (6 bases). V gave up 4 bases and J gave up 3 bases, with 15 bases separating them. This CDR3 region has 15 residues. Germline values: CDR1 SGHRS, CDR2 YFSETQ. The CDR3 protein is CASSTGLWGTDTQYF. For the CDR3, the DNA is TGCGCCAGCAGCACGGGACTTTGGGGAACAGATACGCAGTATTTT.

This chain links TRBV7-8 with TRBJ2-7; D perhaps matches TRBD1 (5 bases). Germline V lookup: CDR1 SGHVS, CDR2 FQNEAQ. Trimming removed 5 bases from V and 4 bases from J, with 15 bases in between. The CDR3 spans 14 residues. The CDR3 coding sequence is TGTGCCAGCAGCCGTGACTTGCAGGGATACGAGCAGTACTTC. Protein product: CASSRDLQGYEQYF.

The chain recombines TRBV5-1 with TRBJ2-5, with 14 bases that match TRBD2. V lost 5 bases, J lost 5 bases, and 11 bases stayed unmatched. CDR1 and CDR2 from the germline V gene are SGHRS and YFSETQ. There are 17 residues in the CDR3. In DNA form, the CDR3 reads TGCGCCAGCAGGTCCGGGACTAGCGGGAGTTCCGGTGAGACCCAGTACTTC. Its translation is CASRSGTSGSSGETQYF.

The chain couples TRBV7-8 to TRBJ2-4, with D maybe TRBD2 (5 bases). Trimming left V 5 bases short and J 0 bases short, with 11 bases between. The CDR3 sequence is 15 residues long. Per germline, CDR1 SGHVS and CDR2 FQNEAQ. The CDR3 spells CASSTERLAKNIQYF. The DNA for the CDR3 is TGTGCCAGCAGCACAGAGCGGCTAGCCAAAAACATTCAGTACTTC.